The 27 T cell receptor beta chains presented below share a single source sample, sequenced in a study of blood T cell repertoires in COVID-19. Assay: immunoSEQ multiplex PCR; the TCRdb copy retains only in-frame clones and omits some. The sample carries some 180,000 clones, approximately 79% recorded once. Sequenced: peripheral blood. These receptors were obtained from a man aged 50 or older who had recovered from COVID-19.

The sample holds one count of this clone. This chain joins TRBV18 and TRBJ1-1; weak D call: TRBD1 (5 bases). Trimming stripped 5 bases from V and 3 bases from J, with 16 bases between. Germline V lookup: CDR1 KGHSH, CDR2 LQKENI. This CDR3 contains 15 residues. The CDR3, as DNA: TGTGCCAGCTCATACCTCAGGGCCTTGGACACTGAAGCTTTCTTT. Residues: CASSYLRALDTEAFF.

This clone occurred once. The J gene is TRBJ2-7, the V gene TRBV5-1; 7 bases line up with TRBD1. The length of the CDR3 is 17 residues. Germline assignment: CDR1 SGHRS and CDR2 YFSETQ. After removal of 3 bases from V and 0 bases from J, the junction contained 12 bases not matched to a gene. CDR3 nucleotides: TGCGCCAGCAGCTGGTCCGTGTCGAGGGGGCACTCCTACGAGCAGTACTTC. Residues: CASSWSVSRGHSYEQYF.

This clone was picked up many times. V usage is TRBV6-5 and J usage is TRBJ2-1, with 8 positions matching TRBD1. Germline CDR1 reads MNHEY; CDR2 reads SVGAGI. The CDR3 is made up of 14 amino acids. V dropped 6 bases and J dropped 1; count of bases not matched to a gene: 2. Here the CDR3 reads CASRRQGSYNEQFF. The CDR3 nucleotides read TGTGCCAGCAGAAGACAGGGGTCCTACAATGAGCAGTTCTTC.

This chain uses TRBV28 with TRBJ2-2; TRBD2 agrees at 8 bases. Trimming took 4 bases from V and 3 from J; bases not matched to a gene: 13. The CDR3 contains 18 residues. Per the germline V gene, CDR1 is MDHEN and CDR2 is SYDVKM. DNA of the CDR3: TGTGCCAGCAGTTCCGGGGGCGCGGGGGGCCCTTACACCGGGGAGCTGTTTTTT. Amino acid sequence: CASSSGGAGGPYTGELFF.

This chain uses TRBV30 with TRBJ2-7; perhaps TRBD1 as D (6 bases). Per germline, CDR1 GTSNPN and CDR2 SVGIG (reference sequence). CDR3 size: 13 residues. V lost 2 bases and J 4 bases, leaving 12 bases between the germline ends. The CDR3 DNA follows: TGTGCCTGGAGTTATGGGGGCGGTTACGAGCAGTACTTC. Its protein is CAWSYGGGYEQYF.

V and J are TRBV30 and TRBJ2-6; D remains ambiguous. Germline values: CDR1 GTSNPN, CDR2 SVGIG (reference sequence). CDR3 length: 17 amino acids. Trimming left V 0 bases short and J 1 base short, with 13 bases between. The CDR3 DNA reads as TGTGCCTGGAGTGTGGTGGTATCTAGTTCTGGGGCCAACGTCCTGACTTTC. This sequence encodes CAWSVVVSSSGANVLTF.

The V call is TRBV6-1, the J call TRBJ1-1, with 12 bases lining up with TRBD1. Germline assignment: CDR1 MNHNS and CDR2 SASEGT. V gave up 3 bases and J gave up 11 bases; unmatched junction bases: 4. CDR3 length: 13 residues. The CDR3 sequence: CASSDRDRGPAFF. CDR3 nucleotide sequence: TGTGCCAGCAGTGATAGGGACAGGGGGCCGGCTTTCTTT.

J is TRBJ1-1 and V is TRBV7-2; maybe TRBD1 (6 bases). Per germline, CDR1 SGHTA and CDR2 FQGNSA. This CDR3 comprises 13 residues. The V gene lost 5 bases and the J gene lost 4 bases, with 11 bases spanning the gap. The CDR3 DNA reads TGTGCCAGCAGCAGTACAGGGCCCACTGAAGCTTTCTTT. It translates to CASSSTGPTEAFF.

CDR3 amino acids: CSVAPGGNEQYF. The CDR3 nucleotides read TGCAGCGTTGCTCCAGGGGGGAACGAGCAGTACTTC. The V gene is TRBV29-1, the J gene TRBJ2-7, with D possibly being TRBD1 (7 bases). The germline V and J ends were trimmed by 4 bases and 5 bases, with 12 bases remaining between them. Germline V gene sequence: CDR1 SQVTM, CDR2 ANQGSEA. The CDR3 has 12 residues.

This rearrangement joins TRBV2 to TRBJ2-3, with 9 nucleotides matching TRBD2. V lost 6 bases and J lost 4; bases outside the gene matches: 5. The germline gives CDR1 SNHLY, CDR2 FYNNEI. The CDR3 contains 14 residues. CDR3 coding DNA: TGTGCCAGCAGCGGGACTAGCACAGCAGATACGCAGTATTTT. Amino acid sequence: CASSGTSTADTQYF.

Only one count was recorded for this clone. This chain uses TRBV18 with TRBJ2-1, with D perhaps TRBD1 (6 bases). Germline V gene sequence: CDR1 KGHSH, CDR2 LQKENI. Trimming cost V 2 bases and J 0 bases, with 11 bases left between them. CDR3 size: 16 residues. The CDR3 reads CASSPYGGSSYNEQFF. The CDR3 nucleotides are TGTGCCAGCTCACCATATGGGGGCAGCTCCTACAATGAGCAGTTCTTC.

The chain links TRBV4-3 to TRBJ1-2; D remains ambiguous. The CDR3 totals 15 residues. Germline assignment: CDR1 LGHNA and CDR2 YSLEER. V gave up 0 bases and J gave up 8 bases, with 16 bases separating them. CDR3 amino acids: CASSQDDRLNPGYTF. The CDR3 coding sequence is TGCGCCAGCAGCCAAGATGATCGACTTAACCCGGGCTACACCTTC.

This chain connects TRBV7-9 to TRBJ1-5; D is possibly TRBD1 (6 bases). The germline CDR1 and CDR2 sequences are SEHNR and FQNEAQ (reference sequence). The CDR3 extends over 15 amino acids. V was shortened by 4 bases and J by 0 bases, with 10 bases between the two germline ends. CDR3 nucleotide sequence: TGTGCCAGCAGCTCCACAGGGTATAGCAATCAGCCCCAGCATTTT. Protein product: CASSSTGYSNQPQHF.

The CDR3 DNA follows: TGTGCCAGCAGTTTATCAACGGTCCACACCGGGGAGCTGTTTTTT. It encodes CASSLSTVHTGELFF. The chain couples TRBV27 to TRBJ2-2; no reliable D call. Germline assignment: CDR1 MNHEY and CDR2 SMNVEV (reference sequence). The CDR3 covers 15 residues. V lost 0 bases to trimming and J lost 3 bases, with 8 bases between them.

This clone was counted a single time. The rearrangement joins TRBV7-9 to TRBJ1-1; D is unresolved. With 5 bases removed from V and 11 bases from J, the gap between germline ends came to 18 bases. The CDR3 length is 13 residues. In germline, CDR1 is SEHNR, CDR2 FQNEAQ (reference sequence). CDR3 residues: CASSDRVVESAFF. In DNA, the CDR3 is TGTGCCAGCAGCGACCGGGTCGTTGAGTCGGCTTTCTTT.

DNA of the CDR3: TGTGCCATCAGTGAGTTTTCTTACGAGCAGTACTTC. Protein sequence: CAISEFSYEQYF. This chain links TRBV10-3 with TRBJ2-7; no reliable D call. V was clipped by 1 base and J by 4 bases, with 5 bases between them. CDR1 is ENHRY, CDR2 SYGVKD, per germline. The CDR3 totals 12 residues.

The chain has TRBV25-1 and TRBJ2-7, with D maybe TRBD1 (6 bases). The V end lost 4 bases, the J end lost 9 bases, and 16 bases lay between the germline ends. CDR1 and CDR2 from the germline V gene are MGHDK and SYGVNS. This CDR3 spans 13 amino acids. The CDR3 DNA reads TGTGCCAGCAGTGGACGGACAGACGGTAGGCAGTACTTC. Its protein product is CASSGRTDGRQYF.

J is TRBJ2-2 and V is TRBV27; D perhaps matches TRBD1 (5 bases). Germline V CDR1 and CDR2: MNHEY, SMNVEV (reference sequence). The CDR3 extends over 14 amino acids. Trimming took 3 bases from V and 5 from J, leaving 10 bases between them. CDR3 loop: CASSFQGITGELFF. The CDR3, as DNA: TGTGCCAGCAGTTTCCAGGGTATTACCGGGGAGCTGTTTTTT.

A few counts support this clone. CDR3 DNA sequence: TGTGCCAGCAGACAGACTAGCGGGAGATCTGGGACCGGGGAGCTGTTTTTT. It encodes CASRQTSGRSGTGELFF. V and J are TRBV6-4 and TRBJ2-2; 12 bases line up with TRBD2. The CDR3 loop spans 17 amino acids. The germline V gene encodes CDR1 MRHNA and CDR2 SNTAGT. The junction had 10 bases not matched to a gene; V was cut back by 6 bases and J by 5 bases.

V usage is TRBV29-1 and J usage is TRBJ1-2, with TRBD1 matching over 7 bases. Germline values: CDR1 SQVTM, CDR2 ANQGSEA. The CDR3 extends over 14 amino acids. V was pared by 4 bases and J by 0 bases, with 5 bases of the junction left unmatched. CDR3 residues: CSVAPGQTNYGYTF. In nucleotides, the CDR3 is TGCAGCGTTGCCCCGGGACAGACTAACTATGGCTACACCTTC.

V usage is TRBV3-1 (or the pseudogene TRBV3-2) and J usage is TRBJ2-7; 10 bases are a match to TRBD2. J was trimmed by 0 bases and V by 2 bases; bases with no gene match: 10. Germline-derived CDR1 and CDR2 are LGHDT and YNNKEL (reference sequence). CDR3 length equals 18 residues. CDR3 DNA sequence: TGTGCCAGCAGCCAAATCCCTGCTAGCGGGGGAGTCTCCTACGAGCAGTACTTC. It codes for CASSQIPASGGVSYEQYF.

This chain uses TRBV2 with TRBJ2-2; tentative D call: TRBD2 (6 bases). Germline V gene data show CDR1 as SNHLY and CDR2 as FYNNEI. Trimming cost V 9 bases and J 0 bases, with 14 bases left between them. This CDR3 contains 15 residues. The CDR3, as DNA: TGTGCCAGGTCTAGGAGCGGGTCGAACACCGGGGAGCTGTTTTTT. Its protein product is CARSRSGSNTGELFF.

The rearrangement links TRBV3-1 (or the pseudogene TRBV3-2) to TRBJ2-1; D remains ambiguous. Deletions cut 0 bases from V and 15 bases from J, with 18 bases between. The CDR3 runs 14 residues. Germline V gene sequence: CDR1 LGHDT, CDR2 YNNKEL (reference sequence). CDR3 DNA: TGTGCCAGCAGCCAAGAACCCACCTCAGGATTTTGGTTCTTC. Its protein is CASSQEPTSGFWFF.

The chain employs TRBV5-8 and TRBJ2-7; 11 bases line up with TRBD2. The CDR3 is 17 amino acids. Germline V CDR1 and CDR2: SGHTS, YDEGEE. J was trimmed by 3 bases and V by 4 bases; bases with no gene match: 12. The CDR3 region is CASSPTSGRRSGYEQYF. The CDR3 DNA reads as TGTGCCAGCAGCCCCACTAGCGGGAGACGATCGGGCTACGAGCAGTACTTC.

The chain couples TRBV30 to TRBJ2-5; D is perhaps TRBD1 (5 bases). Germline V gene sequence: CDR1 GTSNPN, CDR2 SVGIG (reference sequence). The CDR3 has 14 amino acids. The V end lost 2 bases, the J end lost 4 bases, and 14 bases lay between the germline ends. The CDR3 DNA reads as TGTGCCTGGAGTAAAGTCGGACACCGAGAGACCCAGTACTTC. Encoded protein: CAWSKVGHRETQYF.

The genes are TRBV9 and TRBJ2-1; 13 bases are a match to TRBD2. V shed 0 bases and J 12 bases; nucleotides not matched to a gene: 0. The V gene's germline CDR1 is SGDLS and CDR2 YYNGEE. The CDR3 length is 13 residues. CDR3 DNA: TGTGCCAGCAGCGTAGGACTAGCGGGAGGGCAGTTCTTC. This encodes CASSVGLAGGQFF.

This chain links TRBV5-1 with TRBJ2-5; D is possibly TRBD2 (6 bases). The CDR3 totals 15 residues. V was clipped by 0 bases and J by 9 bases, with 18 bases between them. The germline V gene encodes CDR1 SGHRS and CDR2 YFSETQ. The CDR3 DNA reads TGCGCCAGCAGCTTGGCTGCCGACGGTGGGGGGTCCCAGTACTTC. Its translation: CASSLAADGGGSQYF. Using reference TRBV5-1 and TRBJ2-5 for the parts outside the CDR3, the full variable domain is KAGVTQTPRYLIKTRGQQVTLSCSPISGHRSVSWYQQTPGQGLQFLFEYFSETQRNKGNFPGRFSGRQFSNSRSEMNVSTLELGDSALYLCASSLAADGGGSQYFGPGTRLLVL.